Given below is one TCR beta chain in context. The specificity of this receptor is unknown. No qualities accompany the bases; no much larger clone lies one base away. TCRbeta CDR3 regions were amplified from genomic DNA using the immunoSEQ Assay, a bias-controlled multiplex PCR. Turning to the authors' computational methods: Nucleated cell counts per sample were estimated from amplification of reference gene primers within the assay. To quantify the absolute abundance of each unique TCRbeta CDR3 rearrangement, sequence reads were collapsed and filtered. For each sample, productive Simpson clonality was calculated as the square root of Simpson's diversity index over productive rearrangements. TCRdb mirrors the immuneACCESS table, restricted to in-frame sequences. Some clones are absent from its copies; in checked studies, under half trace to an unresolved V gene, and the reason for the others is unknown. The V and J calls and clone size were taken over from that table, and D and trimming were inferred from the DNA. The sample data list fewer than 300,000 clones, and 86% of these were observed just once. Approximately 12% of the sample belongs to the ten largest clones.

In Seattle, one collaborating source enrolled patients while the infection was active and tracked those patients longitudinally over the course of disease. Collaborating institutions collected whole blood in K2EDTA tubes following their own protocols. For TCRbeta analysis, collaborators shipped samples as frozen whole blood, isolated PBMCs, or DNA extracted from either of those sample types. The sample belongs to a study of blood T cell repertoires in COVID-19 (dated by TCRdb to about 2020). Background on the whole study: Samples covering the acute and convalescent phases of COVID-19 were provided by collaborators in the United States, Italy and Spain. The material from the prospective study consisted of cDNA or gDNA derived from T cells, B-cell-depleted T cells, or PBMCs. Subjects who had been exposed to COVID-19, were actively infected with it, or had recovered from it provided the deeply sampled blood TCRbeta repertoires that made up the dataset. The repertoires were released in a freely available public database meant as a resource for research on the immune response to SARS-CoV-2. Samples were obtained from the ongoing ImmuneRACE study (first 160 participants) and from roughly 1,300 subjects provided by 6 global collaborators. The sample metadata nearly always contained a de-identified subject ID, COVID-19 status, age in years and sex. HLA class I and class II types, where available, came from metadata supplied by the sample provider rather than from assay-based typing.

Broad study findings and their caveats: The quantity of clinical and demographic metadata differed by source and by participant and was supplied without curation.

The CDR3 covers 15 residues, taking in both the cysteine and the phenylalanine. Just CDR3 DNA is preserved here, 45 bases in frame from base 1. Looking up the germline V gene (reference sequence) yields CDR1 SGHNT and CDR2 YYREEE. Trimming leaves V shorter by 4 bases and J shorter by 3 bases, with the junction holding 6 bases beyond the gene matches. The sample comprised peripheral blood. The chain links TRBV5-4 with TRBJ2-2; the junction holds 7 bases that match TRBD1. This receptor was obtained from a woman aged 30 to 39 with COVID-19, enrolled during active disease. The DNA sequence is as follows: TGTGCCAGCAGCCACAGGACAGGTTACACCGGGGAGCTGTTTTTT. This yields the protein CASSHRTGYTGELFF.